These 20 T cell receptor beta chains came from one sample sequenced in a study of T-cell memory formation after mild COVID-19 listed by TCRdb under 2021. Receptor amplification or capture employed 5' RACE. Sequenced on an Illumina NovaSeq 6000. TCRdb applied fastp at Q25 and MiXCR to the public reads, then kept only in-frame beta chains. Every distinct CDR3 protein forms one entry, paired with its most common genes and DNA. Within this sample are about 320,000 distinct CDR3 sequences, with approximately 15% of them counted one time only. Jointly, the top ten make up around 23% of the sample. Sequencing used PBMCs or a T cell subset sorted from them (not recorded which). The receptors originated from a man aged 18 to 35 who had mild COVID-19 (a few samples of this study predate the infection). The sample titles of this study are shuffled in the database, so cell type and time point are left out; the donor was told from shared clones.

This clonotype was counted between two and nine times. This chain uses TRBV28 with TRBJ2-3, with 10 bases lining up with TRBD1. The CDR3 has 15 residues. Trimming took 3 bases from V and 3 from J; bases not matched to a gene: 3. Germline V CDR1 and CDR2: MDHEN, SYDVKM. As DNA, the CDR3 is TGTGCCAGCAGTTTGGGGGACAGGGGAACAGATACGCAGTATTTT. Translated, it gives CASSLGDRGTDTQYF.

The V gene is TRBV11-1, the J gene TRBJ2-1, with D unresolved. CDR1 SGHAT and CDR2 FQDESV come from the germline V gene (reference sequence). V was shortened by 3 bases and J by 10 bases, with 10 bases between the two germline ends. This CDR3 contains 12 residues. The CDR3 DNA reads as TGTGCCAGCAGCTTCCACCTCCAGGAGCAGTTCTTC. Translating gives CASSFHLQEQFF.

Many counts were recorded for this clonotype. This chain links TRBV5-1 with TRBJ2-1, with TRBD2 identical over 7 bases. CDR1 and CDR2 from the germline V gene are SGHRS and YFSETQ. CDR3 length: 15 residues. The V and J ends lost 0 bases and 5 bases, in that order; junction bases with no gene match: 5. This CDR3 reads CASSLANGGNNEQFF. CDR3 sequence (DNA): TGCGCCAGCAGCTTGGCTAACGGGGGGAACAATGAGCAGTTCTTC.

The chain recombines TRBV5-1 with TRBJ2-7; the D is unclear. The CDR3 sequence is 14 residues long. The V gene lost 0 bases and the J gene lost 3 bases, with 10 bases spanning the gap. The V gene's germline CDR1 is SGHRS and CDR2 YFSETQ. The CDR3 is CASSLAPDFYEQYF. The DNA for the CDR3 is TGCGCCAGCAGCTTGGCCCCGGATTTCTACGAGCAGTACTTC.

This clonotype was seen many times. The rearrangement uses TRBV7-9 and TRBJ2-3; possible D gene TRBD1, 5 bases. The germline gives CDR1 SEHNR, CDR2 FQNEAQ (reference sequence). V was trimmed by 2 bases and J by 0 bases, leaving 12 bases between them. The CDR3 runs 16 residues. The CDR3 sequence: CASSLPPTASTDTQYF. The CDR3 DNA follows: TGTGCCAGCAGCTTACCCCCGACAGCTAGCACAGATACGCAGTATTTT.

This clonotype showed up just a few times. This sequence joins TRBV15 and TRBJ1-4, with a tentative D call TRBD1 (6 bases). The CDR3 sequence is 18 residues long. Germline V gene lookup returns CDR1 LNHNV and CDR2 YYDKDF (reference sequence). V was shortened by 0 bases and J by 5 bases, with 19 bases between the two germline ends. The CDR3 DNA sequence: TGTGCCACCAGCAGAGAGGGTATTGGGACAATGGCGAATGAAAAACTGTTTTTT. It is translated as CATSREGIGTMANEKLFF.

V is TRBV7-3 and J is TRBJ2-1; D gene unclear. This CDR3 region has 12 residues. CDR1 and CDR2 (germline): SGHTA, FQGTGA. V gave up 5 bases and J gave up 9 bases, with 11 bases separating them. The CDR3 DNA reads as TGTGCCAGCAGCCCCGGCTTGGGTGAGCAGTTCTTC. Translating it yields CASSPGLGEQFF. Full variable domain (remainder filled in from reference TRBV7-3 and TRBJ2-1): GAGVSQTPSNKVTEKGKYVELRCDPISGHTALYWYRQSLGQGPEFLIYFQGTGAADDSGLPNDRFFAVRPEGSVSTLKIQRTERGDSAVYLCASSPGLGEQFFGPGTRLTVL.

The CDR3 spells CASGRDGLTDTQYF. As DNA, the CDR3 is TGTGCCAGCGGCCGGGATGGACTCACAGATACGCAGTATTTT. This chain joins TRBV2 and TRBJ2-3, with TRBD2 as a possible D gene (5 bases). Trimming removed 8 bases from V and 2 bases from J, with 14 bases in between. Germline V CDR1 and CDR2: SNHLY, FYNNEI. This CDR3 has 14 residues.

The chain employs TRBV4-3 and TRBJ2-1, with TRBD1 matching 10 bases. The length of the CDR3 is 15 residues. Germline lookup yields CDR1 LGHNA and CDR2 YSLEER. Trimming removed 3 bases from V and 9 bases from J; junction bases left unmatched: 8. In nucleotides, the CDR3 is TGCGCCAGCAGCCACCCGGGACAGGGGAACGGTGAGCAGTTCTTC. Its protein is CASSHPGQGNGEQFF.

The V gene is TRBV6-5, the J gene TRBJ1-2; 7 positions agree with TRBD1. Germline V lookup: CDR1 MNHEY, CDR2 SVGAGI. This CDR3 contains 15 residues. Unmatched junction bases numbered 13, after V lost 6 bases and J lost 6 bases. The CDR3 loop is CASSLYVGTENGYTF. The CDR3 coding sequence is TGTGCCAGCAGCTTATATGTGGGGACAGAAAATGGCTACACCTTC.

J is TRBJ2-5 and V is TRBV7-7; the match to TRBD2 covers 11 bases. The trim removed 5 bases at V and 3 bases at J, leaving 8 bases unmatched. The CDR3 sequence is 16 residues long. Germline lookup yields CDR1 SSHAT and CDR2 FNYEAQ (reference sequence). CDR3 nucleotide sequence: TGTGCCAGCAGCGCCACCCTGGGACTAGCGGAAGAGACCCAGTACTTC. This codes for CASSATLGLAEETQYF.

This clonotype was detected a few times. V and J are TRBV5-6 and TRBJ2-3; 9 nucleotides line up with TRBD1. This CDR3 region has 16 residues. Germline-derived CDR1 and CDR2 are SGHDT and YYEEEE. Trimming cost V 0 bases and J 5 bases; bases outside gene matches: 7. CDR3 sequence (DNA): TGTGCCAGCAGCTTGGCCTACAGGGGGCGCGGAGATACGCAGTATTTT. Translating gives CASSLAYRGRGDTQYF.

This clonotype came up a few times. The chain recombines TRBV7-8 with TRBJ1-4; no definite D call. V shed 1 base and J shed 7 bases, with 13 bases lying between them. Germline CDR1 and CDR2: SGHVS and FQNEAQ. The CDR3 extends over 15 amino acids. The CDR3 DNA sequence: TGTGCCAGCAGCTTAGATGGAGAGCTAGGTGAAAAACTGTTTTTT. It codes for CASSLDGELGEKLFF.

There are a few counts of this clonotype. This chain joins TRBV3-1 and TRBJ2-7, with TRBD1 matching over 8 bases. This CDR3 is built from 16 residues. Per germline, CDR1 LGHDT and CDR2 YNNKEL (reference sequence). V shed 0 bases, J shed 6 bases, and the junction held 10 bases outside the gene matches. This CDR3 reads CASSQDLRQGSSEQYF. CDR3 DNA sequence: TGTGCCAGCAGCCAAGATCTGAGACAGGGGAGCAGCGAGCAGTACTTC.

The chain recombines TRBV6-2 or TRBV6-3 with TRBJ2-1, with TRBD2 matching over 8 bases. The CDR3 spans 16 residues. The germline V gene encodes CDR1 MNHEY and CDR2 SVGEGT. V dropped 0 bases and J dropped 7; count of bases not matched to a gene: 8. CDR3 bases: TGTGCCAGCAGTTACTCCGCGGGGGGTGTTGGGAATGAGCAGTTCTTC. It encodes CASSYSAGGVGNEQFF.

There are a few counts of this clonotype. V and J are TRBV10-3 and TRBJ1-1, with D uncertain. Trimming left V 4 bases short and J 1 base short, with 7 bases between. CDR1 is ENHRY and CDR2 is SYGVKD in the germline V gene. The CDR3 is made up of 13 amino acids. Written as DNA, the CDR3 is TGTGCCATCAGTGTTCGAGGGAACACTGAAGCTTTCTTT. It codes for CAISVRGNTEAFF.

The chain joins TRBV20-1 to TRBJ1-4; perhaps TRBD1 as D (6 bases). V was clipped by 7 bases and J by 1 base, with 10 bases between them. The CDR3 has 13 amino acids. CDR1 is DFQATT and CDR2 is SNEGSKA in the germline V gene (reference sequence). In DNA form, the CDR3 reads TGCAGTGTTTTACAGGGAACTAATGAAAAACTGTTTTTT. Protein product: CSVLQGTNEKLFF.

This chain uses TRBV4-1 with TRBJ1-2; D is unclear. The CDR3 extends over 16 amino acids. The germline V gene encodes CDR1 MGHRA and CDR2 YSYEKL. Trimming shortened V by 1 base and J by 1 base, and 13 bases separated the two germline ends. The CDR3: CASSQVVGPDNYGYTF. CDR3 sequence (DNA): TGCGCCAGCAGCCAAGTCGTCGGCCCTGATAACTATGGCTACACCTTC.

The chain couples TRBV2 to TRBJ1-5, with 9 nucleotides matching TRBD1. The CDR3 totals 15 residues. J lost 6 bases, V lost 3 bases, and 6 bases had no gene match. Germline V gene sequence: CDR1 SNHLY, CDR2 FYNNEI. DNA for the CDR3: TGTGCCAGCAGTGAGGGACAGGGCCCGACTCAGCCCCAGCATTTT. Its translation: CASSEGQGPTQPQHF.

At least ten counts were recorded for this clonotype. The chain recombines TRBV5-4 with TRBJ2-7; a possible D gene is TRBD1 (5 bases). V gave up 3 bases and J gave up 5 bases, with 9 bases separating them. This CDR3 contains 12 residues. CDR1 and CDR2 (germline): SGHNT, YYREEE (reference sequence). The DNA for the CDR3 is TGTGCCAGCAGCTCGGAAGGGGACGAGCAGTACTTC. This gives the protein CASSSEGDEQYF.